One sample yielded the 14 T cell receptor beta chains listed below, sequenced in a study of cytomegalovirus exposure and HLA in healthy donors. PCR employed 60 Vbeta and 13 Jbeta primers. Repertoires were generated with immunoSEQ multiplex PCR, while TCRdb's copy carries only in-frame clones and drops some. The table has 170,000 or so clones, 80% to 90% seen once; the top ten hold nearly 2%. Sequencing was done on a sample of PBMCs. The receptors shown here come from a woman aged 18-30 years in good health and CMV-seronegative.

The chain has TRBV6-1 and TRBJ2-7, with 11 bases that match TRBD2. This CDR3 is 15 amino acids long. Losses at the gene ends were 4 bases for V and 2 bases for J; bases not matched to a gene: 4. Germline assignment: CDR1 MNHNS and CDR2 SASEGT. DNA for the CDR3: TGTGCCAGCAGTGCCTCGACTAGCGGGACCTACGAGCAGTACTTC. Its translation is CASSASTSGTYEQYF.

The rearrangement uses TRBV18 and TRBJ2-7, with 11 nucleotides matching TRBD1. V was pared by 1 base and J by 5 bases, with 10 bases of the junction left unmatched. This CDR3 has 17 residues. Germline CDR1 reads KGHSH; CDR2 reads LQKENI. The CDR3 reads CASSPLIGDRGFHEQYF. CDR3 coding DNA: TGTGCCAGCTCACCACTAATAGGGGACAGGGGGTTCCACGAGCAGTACTTC. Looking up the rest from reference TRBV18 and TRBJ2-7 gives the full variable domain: NAGVMQNPRHLVRRRGQEARLRCSPMKGHSHVYWYRQLPEEGLKFMVYLQKENIIDESGMPKERFSAEFPKEGPSILRIQQVVRGDSAAYFCASSPLIGDRGFHEQYFGPGTRLTVT.

Written as DNA, the CDR3 is TGTGCCAGTAGTATAGGGCAGGGGGCAGATGAGCAGTACTTC. Translating gives CASSIGQGADEQYF. V and J are TRBV19 and TRBJ2-7, with 8 bases aligning to TRBD1. Per germline, CDR1 LNHDA and CDR2 SQIVND (reference sequence). V dropped 1 base and J dropped 7; count of bases not matched to a gene: 6. The CDR3 extends over 14 amino acids.

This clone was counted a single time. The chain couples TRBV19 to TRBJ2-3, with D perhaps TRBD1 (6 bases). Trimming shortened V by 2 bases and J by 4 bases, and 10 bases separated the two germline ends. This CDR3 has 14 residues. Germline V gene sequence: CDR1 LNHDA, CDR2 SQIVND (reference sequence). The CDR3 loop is CASSIPPGADTQYF. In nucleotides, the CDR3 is TGTGCCAGTAGTATACCACCAGGGGCAGATACGCAGTATTTT.

Here the CDR3 reads CTVWREGRAYYEQYF. The CDR3 bases are TGTACCGTTTGGCGGGAGGGCCGGGCATACTACGAGCAGTACTTC. The chain joins TRBV7-8 to TRBJ2-7; 9 bases match TRBD2. This CDR3 is built from 15 residues. Germline V gene lookup returns CDR1 SGHVS and CDR2 FQNEAQ. Filled out from reference TRBV7-8 and TRBJ2-7, the complete variable domain reads GAGVSQSPRYKVAKRGQDVALRCDPISGHVSLFWYQQALGQGPEFLTYFQNEAQLDKSGLPSDRFFAERPEGSVSTLKIQRTQQEDSAVYLCTVWREGRAYYEQYFGPGTRLTVT.

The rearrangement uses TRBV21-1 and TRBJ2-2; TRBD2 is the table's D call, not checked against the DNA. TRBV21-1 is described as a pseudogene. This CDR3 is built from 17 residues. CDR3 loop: CASSKDDRENGTGELFF. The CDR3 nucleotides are TGTGCCAGCAGCAAAGACGACCGGGAGAACGGCACCGGGGAGCTGTTTTTT.

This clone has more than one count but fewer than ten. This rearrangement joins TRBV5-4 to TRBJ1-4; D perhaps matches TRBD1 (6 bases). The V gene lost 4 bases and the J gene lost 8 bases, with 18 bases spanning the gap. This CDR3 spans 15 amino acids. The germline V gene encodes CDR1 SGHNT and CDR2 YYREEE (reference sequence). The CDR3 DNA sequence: TGTGCCAGCAGCCCGACAAGGGGGTTAGGAGAAAAACTGTTTTTT. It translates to CASSPTRGLGEKLFF. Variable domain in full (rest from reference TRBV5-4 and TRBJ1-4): ETGVTQSPTHLIKTRGQQVTLRCSSQSGHNTVSWYQQALGQGPQFIFQYYREEENGRGNFPPRFSGLQFPNYSSELNVNALELDDSALYLCASSPTRGLGEKLFFGSGTQLSVL.

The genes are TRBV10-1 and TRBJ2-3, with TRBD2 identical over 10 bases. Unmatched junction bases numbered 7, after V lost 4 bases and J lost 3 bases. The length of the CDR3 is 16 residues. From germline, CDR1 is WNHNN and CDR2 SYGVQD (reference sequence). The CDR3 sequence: CASSALPSGRTDTQYF. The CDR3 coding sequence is TGCGCCAGCAGTGCTTTGCCTAGCGGGAGAACAGATACGCAGTATTTT.

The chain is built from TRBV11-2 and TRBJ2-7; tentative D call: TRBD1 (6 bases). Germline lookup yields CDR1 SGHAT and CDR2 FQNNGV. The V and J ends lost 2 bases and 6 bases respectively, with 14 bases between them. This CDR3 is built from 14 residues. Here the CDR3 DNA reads TGTGCCAGCAGCTTATCGACAGGAGGCTCCGAGCAGTACTTC. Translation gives CASSLSTGGSEQYF.

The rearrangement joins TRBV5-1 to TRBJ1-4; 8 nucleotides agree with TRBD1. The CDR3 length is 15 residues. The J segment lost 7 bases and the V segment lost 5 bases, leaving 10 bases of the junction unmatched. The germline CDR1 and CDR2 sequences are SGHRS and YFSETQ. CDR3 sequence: CASSPRQGAGEKLFF. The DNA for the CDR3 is TGCGCCAGCAGTCCAAGGCAGGGGGCAGGTGAAAAACTGTTTTTT.

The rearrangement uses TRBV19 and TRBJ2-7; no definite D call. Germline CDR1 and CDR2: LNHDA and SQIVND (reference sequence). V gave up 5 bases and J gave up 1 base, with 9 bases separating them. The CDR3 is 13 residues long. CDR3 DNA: TGTGCCAGTAGTTCTGGGCCATCCTACGAGCAGTACTTC. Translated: CASSSGPSYEQYF.

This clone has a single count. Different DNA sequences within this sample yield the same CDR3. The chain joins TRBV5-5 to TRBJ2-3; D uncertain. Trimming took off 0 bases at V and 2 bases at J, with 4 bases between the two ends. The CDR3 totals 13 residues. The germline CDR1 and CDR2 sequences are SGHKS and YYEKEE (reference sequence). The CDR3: CASSLASTDTQYF. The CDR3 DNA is TGTGCCAGCAGCTTGGCCTCCACAGATACGCAGTATTTT. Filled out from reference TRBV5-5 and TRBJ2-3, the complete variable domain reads DAGVTQSPTHLIKTRGQQVTLRCSPISGHKSVSWYQQVLGQGPQFIFQYYEKEERGRGNFPDRFSARQFPNYSSELNVNALLLGDSALYLCASSLASTDTQYFGPGTRLTVL.

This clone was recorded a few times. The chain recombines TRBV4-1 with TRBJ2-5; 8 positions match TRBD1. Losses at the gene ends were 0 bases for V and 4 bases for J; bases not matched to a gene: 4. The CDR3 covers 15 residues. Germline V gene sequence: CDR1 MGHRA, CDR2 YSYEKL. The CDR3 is CASSQDGQGRETQYF. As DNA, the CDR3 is TGCGCCAGCAGCCAAGACGGACAGGGACGAGAGACCCAGTACTTC.

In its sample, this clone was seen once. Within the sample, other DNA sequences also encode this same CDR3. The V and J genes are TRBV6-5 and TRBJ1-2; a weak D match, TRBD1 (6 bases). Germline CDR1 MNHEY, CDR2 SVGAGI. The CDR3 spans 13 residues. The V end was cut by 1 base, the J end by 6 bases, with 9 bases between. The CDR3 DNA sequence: TGTGCCAGCAGTTACTTGACAGGAGATGGCTACACCTTC. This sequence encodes CASSYLTGDGYTF.